The rows below give T cell receptor beta chains drawn from one sample of a study of HIV-infected patients and healthy controls. MiXCR, applied by TCRdb to the 5' RACE reads, yields one record per CDR3 protein. The sample shows around 67,000 distinct CDR3 sequences, around 17% of them seen only once. Sequencing input: CD4+ T cells from blood. These TCRs come from a human donor in good health. CDR3s include the opening cysteine and the closing phenylalanine or tryptophan. D genes are given only for firm matches. Clone size is shown for a subset of rows, as once, few, many or a class of expanded clone.

v_gene	j_gene	abundance	d_gene	CDR3aa	CDR3nt
TRBV12-3/TRBV12-4	TRBJ1-3	-	-	CASSLAQDTGSGNTIYF	TGTGCCAGCAGTTTAGCGCAGGACACCGGCTCTGGAAACACCATATATTTT
TRBV11-2	TRBJ2-1	many	-	CASSRTWDSYNEQFF	TGTGCCAGCAGCCGAACTTGGGACTCCTACAATGAGCAGTTCTTC
TRBV18	TRBJ2-6	-	TRBD1	CASSAQGAISGANVLTF	TGTGCCAGCTCAGCTCAGGGGGCGATCTCTGGGGCCAACGTCCTGACTTTC
TRBV7-9	TRBJ1-1	many	-	CASSLVRGPNTEAFF	TGTGCCAGCAGCTTAGTAAGGGGCCCGAACACTGAAGCTTTCTTT
TRBV3-1	TRBJ2-1	few	-	CASSQDAGLGEQFF	TGTGCCAGCAGCCAAGATGCAGGGTTAGGTGAGCAGTTCTTC
TRBV20-1	TRBJ1-1	many	-	CSASAGQRVTEAFF	TGCAGTGCTAGCGCGGGACAACGCGTTACTGAAGCTTTCTTT
TRBV28	TRBJ2-4	-	-	CASSYSGENIQYF	TGTGCCAGCAGTTATTCAGGGGAAAACATTCAGTACTTC
TRBV7-2	TRBJ2-7	many	TRBD2	CASSLELAGGYEQYF	TGTGCCAGCAGCTTAGAACTAGCGGGAGGGTACGAGCAGTACTTC
TRBV28	TRBJ1-5	many	-	CASSLFAGDQPQHF	TGTGCCAGCAGTTTATTCGCGGGAGATCAGCCCCAGCATTTT
TRBV7-2	TRBJ2-1	many	-	CASSLAPAGGEFF	TGTGCCAGCAGCTTAGCCCCGGCAGGGGGGGAGTTCTTC
TRBV18	TRBJ1-1	few	TRBD1	CASSTRIPSGQVSEAFF	TGTGCCAGCTCGACCCGAATACCTTCGGGACAGGTTTCTGAAGCTTTCTTT
TRBV12-3/TRBV12-4	TRBJ1-6	once	-	CASSPTRVTLHF	TGTGCCAGCAGTCCCACTAGGGTCACCCTCCACTTT
TRBV20-1	TRBJ2-1	few	TRBD2	CSAGPTSGGEQFF	TGCAGTGCTGGGCCTACTAGCGGGGGTGAGCAGTTCTTC
TRBV4-2	TRBJ1-4	many	TRBD1	CASSQGDRGGLNEKLFF	TGTGCCAGCAGCCAAGGGGACAGGGGCGGGCTTAATGAAAAACTGTTTTTT
TRBV2	TRBJ2-3	-	-	CASSQQGLSTDTQYF	TGTGCCAGCAGTCAGCAGGGACTCAGCACAGATACGCAGTATTTT
TRBV11-3	TRBJ1-1	few	-	CASGTQGGGTEAFF	TGTGCCAGCGGAACACAGGGAGGGGGCACTGAAGCTTTCTTT
TRBV14	TRBJ1-1	-	-	CASSHSGAAEAFF	TGTGCCAGCAGCCACTCGGGGGCGGCTGAAGCTTTCTTT
TRBV30	TRBJ2-7	many	-	CAWSPGTLSYEQYF	TGTGCCTGGAGTCCCGGGACTCTCTCCTACGAGCAGTACTTC
TRBV21-1	TRBJ2-7	-	-	CANLPGRTVEQYF	TGTGCCAACCTCCCTGGAAGGACGGTCGAGCAGTACTTC
TRBV20-1	TRBJ2-7	-	-	CSANGPTSSYEQYF	TGCAGTGCTAACGGACCGACGAGCTCCTACGAGCAGTACTTC
TRBV28	TRBJ1-1	few	-	CASSLLESSSEAFF	TGTGCCAGCAGTTTATTAGAGAGTTCTTCTGAAGCTTTCTTT
TRBV7-6	TRBJ2-5	-	-	CASSSEAEHYQETQYF	TGTGCCAGCAGCTCGGAAGCGGAACACTACCAAGAGACCCAGTACTTC
TRBV20-1	TRBJ2-2	-	TRBD2	CSARPIVAGADTGELFF	TGCAGTGCTAGGCCGATCGTAGCGGGAGCGGACACCGGGGAGCTGTTTTTT
TRBV18	TRBJ2-5	few	-	CASSLTGTQETQYF	TGTGCCAGCTCACTCACAGGAACCCAAGAGACCCAGTACTTC
TRBV12-3/TRBV12-4	TRBJ1-1	-	TRBD1	CASSATGVYTEAFF	TGTGCCAGCAGTGCTACAGGGGTGTACACTGAAGCTTTCTTT
TRBV20-1	TRBJ2-3	many	-	CSARDQKTQYF	TGCAGTGCTAGAGATCAGAAGACGCAGTATTTT
TRBV4-3	TRBJ1-3	many	TRBD1	CASSPTGQGFNSGNTIYF	TGCGCCAGCAGCCCCACGGGACAGGGATTTAACTCTGGAAACACCATATATTTT
TRBV7-9	TRBJ1-3	-	-	CASSLASSGNTIYF	TGTGCCAGCAGCTTAGCCTCATCTGGAAACACCATATATTTT
TRBV20-1	TRBJ2-3	few	TRBD2	CSARPLTSGRSDTQYF	TGCAGTGCTAGACCGTTGACTAGCGGGAGAAGTGATACGCAGTATTTT
TRBV11-2	TRBJ2-1	many	-	CASSGMSGRNEQFF	TGTGCCAGCAGCGGCATGAGCGGACGCAATGAGCAGTTCTTC
TRBV29-1	TRBJ2-5	-	TRBD1	CSVLPQGAKETQYF	TGCAGCGTTTTACCACAGGGGGCGAAAGAGACCCAGTACTTC
TRBV4-3	TRBJ1-4	-	-	CASSQGNRNEKLFF	TGCGCCAGCAGCCAAGGGAACAGAAATGAAAAACTGTTTTTT
TRBV28	TRBJ2-5	many	-	CASSYILETQYF	TGTGCCAGCAGTTATATTCTAGAGACCCAGTACTTC
TRBV12-3/TRBV12-4	TRBJ1-3	-	-	CASSFRDPSGNTIYF	TGTGCCAGCAGTTTCAGGGACCCCTCTGGAAACACCATATATTTT
TRBV20-1	TRBJ2-2	-	TRBD2	CSSRAGTSGRRGTGELFF	TGCAGTAGTAGAGCCGGGACTAGCGGGAGGAGGGGCACCGGGGAGCTGTTTTTT
TRBV7-9	TRBJ2-1	-	-	CASSLALMLARAYNEQFF	TGTGCCAGCAGCCTCGCCTTGATGCTAGCGCGTGCCTACAATGAGCAGTTCTTC
TRBV20-1	TRBJ2-3	many	TRBD2	CSAPSRTSGTDTQYF	TGCAGTGCTCCCTCTCGGACTAGCGGCACAGATACGCAGTATTTT
TRBV20-1	TRBJ1-3	medium-sized	TRBD1	CSARGRQGFGNTIYF	TGCAGTGCTAGGGGAAGACAGGGCTTTGGAAACACCATATATTTT
TRBV28	TRBJ2-3	few	TRBD2	CASSFSGAGTDTQYF	TGTGCCAGCAGTTTTTCGGGAGCGGGAACAGATACGCAGTATTTT
TRBV29-1	TRBJ1-5	many	-	CSVVMGSNQPQHF	TGCAGCGTTGTTATGGGGAGCAATCAGCCCCAGCATTTT
TRBV4-2	TRBJ1-1	few	-	CASSQAIRVEAFF	TGTGCCAGCAGCCAGGCTATCAGGGTCGAAGCTTTCTTT
TRBV6-2/TRBV6-3	TRBJ1-5	many	TRBD1	CASRVLGTGNQPQHF	TGTGCCAGCAGGGTTCTGGGGACAGGGAATCAGCCCCAGCATTTT
TRBV14	TRBJ2-5	many	-	CASSQEGLRMETQYF	TGTGCCAGCAGCCAAGAAGGCCTAAGGATGGAGACCCAGTACTTC
TRBV28	TRBJ2-7	-	TRBD1	CASRTTGGSREQYF	TGTGCCAGCAGGACGACAGGGGGGTCTCGGGAGCAGTACTTC
TRBV4-2	TRBJ1-1	few	-	CASSLPPGNTEAFF	TGTGCCAGCAGCCTACCCCCCGGGAACACTGAAGCTTTCTTT
TRBV7-2	TRBJ2-3	-	-	CASSSRSTSTDTQYF	TGTGCCAGCAGCTCCCGCAGTACGAGCACAGATACGCAGTATTTT
TRBV7-6	TRBJ2-3	-	-	CASSSLDRTPQYF	TGTGCCAGCAGCTCTCTAGATAGGACTCCTCAGTATTTT